What follows are 19 T cell receptor beta chains derived from one specimen sequenced in a study of technical replicates of blood from a handful of donors. Profiled with immunoSEQ multiplex PCR; TCRdb holds only in-frame clones, not every one. The table includes 45,000 to 60,000 clones, 95% to 97% detected once. The specimen sequenced was T cells isolated from PBMCs. Source of these receptors: a human donor in good health.

The sample holds a few counts of this clone. The V and J genes are TRBV19 and TRBJ2-2; D not certain. The CDR3 spans 13 residues. CDR1 and CDR2 from the germline V gene are LNHDA and SQIVND (reference sequence). Trimming cost V 3 bases and J 5 bases, with 7 bases left between them. Written as DNA, the CDR3 is TGTGCCAGTAGTATCAGGTATACCGGGGAGCTGTTTTTT. This translates into CASSIRYTGELFF.

The J gene is TRBJ1-1, the V gene TRBV6-1, with D tentatively TRBD1 (5 bases). This CDR3 is 15 amino acids long. V gave up 0 bases and J gave up 5 bases, with 13 bases separating them. Germline values: CDR1 MNHNS, CDR2 SASEGT. The CDR3 DNA reads as TGTGCCAGCAGTGAAGCAGGACCAGGGAGGACTGAAGCTTTCTTT. Amino acid sequence: CASSEAGPGRTEAFF.

J is TRBJ2-4 and V is TRBV27, with 8 positions matching TRBD2. The CDR3 covers 17 residues. V shed 5 bases, J shed 0 bases, and the junction held 9 bases outside the gene matches. Germline CDR1 MNHEY, CDR2 SMNVEV (reference sequence). The DNA of the CDR3 is TGTGCCAGCAGTCCACTACTAGCGGAGCTAGCCAAAAACATTCAGTACTTC. Translated, it gives CASSPLLAELAKNIQYF.

This chain links TRBV28 with TRBJ1-2; D call uncertain. Trimming pared 6 bases from V and 3 bases from J, leaving 5 bases between. The CDR3 is 11 residues long. Germline CDR1 is MDHEN and CDR2 is SYDVKM. The CDR3: CASRRDYGYTF. The DNA of the CDR3 is TGTGCCAGCAGGAGGGACTATGGCTACACCTTC.

This chain links TRBV15 with TRBJ2-3; 12 bases align to TRBD2. With 6 bases clipped from V and 0 bases from J, the junction kept 7 bases outside the gene matches. This CDR3 spans 17 amino acids. The germline V gene encodes CDR1 LNHNV and CDR2 YYDKDF (reference sequence). Written as DNA, the CDR3 is TGTGCCACCAGTCTAGCGGGAGGGCCTTATAGCACAGATACGCAGTATTTT. It is translated as CATSLAGGPYSTDTQYF. Full variable domain (outside the CDR3, taken from reference TRBV15 and TRBJ2-3): DAMVIQNPRYQVTQFGKPVTLSCSQTLNHNVMYWYQQKSSQAPKLLFHYYDKDFNNEADTPDNFQSRRPNTSFCFLDIRSPGLGDTAMYLCATSLAGGPYSTDTQYFGPGTRLTVL.

The chain uses TRBV5-1 and TRBJ2-3; tentative D call: TRBD2 (5 bases). Germline V gives CDR1 SGHRS, CDR2 YFSETQ. This CDR3 is 14 amino acids long. V lost 4 bases to trimming and J lost 6 bases, with 15 bases between them. The CDR3 region is CASSLLKTTDTQYF. In DNA form, the CDR3 reads TGCGCCAGCAGCCTTTTAAAGACTACCGATACGCAGTATTTT.

The chain combines TRBV21-1 with TRBJ2-7; no DNA check was done on the table's D call, TRBD1. TRBV21-1 is reported as a pseudogene. The CDR3 spans 13 residues. The CDR3 protein is CASRIYRGNEQYF. For the CDR3, the DNA is TGTGCCAGCAGGATTTACAGGGGGAACGAGCAGTACTTC.

This chain connects TRBV7-9 to TRBJ1-3; D ambiguous. Germline CDR1 SEHNR, CDR2 FQNEAQ (reference sequence). V gave up 3 bases and J gave up 1 base, with 13 bases separating them. The CDR3 contains 16 residues. In nucleotides, the CDR3 is TGTGCCAGCAGCTTCCGGGGTTCCAGATCTGGAAACACCATATATTTT. This translates into CASSFRGSRSGNTIYF.

J is TRBJ1-2 and V is TRBV6-1; TRBD1 matches 7 bases. V trimming: 6 bases; J trimming: 6 bases; junction bases outside the gene matches: 7. CDR1 and CDR2 (germline): MNHNS, SASEGT. CDR3 length: 13 amino acids. This CDR3 reads CASRVTGDDGYTF. CDR3 coding DNA: TGTGCCAGCAGGGTAACAGGGGATGATGGCTACACCTTC.

The chain is built from TRBV5-1 and TRBJ1-1; 7 bases agree with TRBD1. CDR3 length: 16 amino acids. Trimming removed 3 bases from V and 0 bases from J; junction bases left unmatched: 8. Germline V gene lookup returns CDR1 SGHRS and CDR2 YFSETQ. CDR3 sequence (DNA): TGCGCCAGCAGCTCCCTACAGGGGCAGGTGAACACTGAAGCTTTCTTT. It specifies CASSSLQGQVNTEAFF.

The V gene is TRBV6-5, the J gene TRBJ1-2; D is possibly TRBD1 (5 bases). Germline CDR1 is MNHEY and CDR2 is SVGAGI. The CDR3 runs 14 residues. Deletions cut 2 bases from V and 4 bases from J, with 11 bases between. CDR3 nucleotide sequence: TGTGCCAGCAGTTACGGAGGGGCTGGCTATGGCTACACCTTC. Amino acid sequence: CASSYGGAGYGYTF.

V gene TRBV15 combines with J gene TRBJ2-7; 12 bases line up with TRBD2. CDR1 and CDR2 from the germline V gene are LNHNV and YYDKDF (reference sequence). Unmatched junction bases numbered 4, after V lost 6 bases and J lost 4 bases. CDR3 length equals 14 residues. In DNA form, the CDR3 reads TGTGCCACCAGGCGGACTAGCGGGAAGTACGAGCAGTACTTC. It codes for CATRRTSGKYEQYF.

The rearrangement links TRBV5-6 to TRBJ1-3; the match to TRBD1 covers 7 bases. V lost 4 bases to trimming and J lost 4 bases; unmatched junction nucleotides: 8. Germline CDR1 SGHDT, CDR2 YYEEEE. The CDR3 covers 15 residues. CDR3 DNA sequence: TGTGCCAGCAGCCCACAGGGGTGGATAGGAAACACCATATATTTT. This translates into CASSPQGWIGNTIYF. The full variable domain, with the rest looked up from reference TRBV5-6 and TRBJ1-3, is DAGVTQSPTHLIKTRGQQVTLRCSPKSGHDTVSWYQQALGQGPQFIFQYYEEEERQRGNFPDRFSGHQFPNYSSELNVNALLLGDSALYLCASSPQGWIGNTIYFGEGSWLTVV.

The table lists this clone with a few counts. This chain uses TRBV7-6 with TRBJ1-2, with TRBD1 matching over 9 bases. J was trimmed by 7 bases and V by 2 bases; bases with no gene match: 8. The CDR3 extends over 15 amino acids. Germline V gene sequence: CDR1 SGHVS, CDR2 FNYEAQ. Here the CDR3 DNA reads TGTGCCAGCAGCTTATCACCGGGACAGGGACCTGGCTACACCTTC. Encoded protein: CASSLSPGQGPGYTF.

V is TRBV4-1 and J is TRBJ2-5, with D unclear. The V gene lost 2 bases and the J gene lost 5 bases, with 12 bases spanning the gap. Per the germline V gene, CDR1 is MGHRA and CDR2 is YSYEKL. The CDR3 sequence is 14 residues long. In nucleotides, the CDR3 is TGCGCCAGCAGCCAAAACCCCTTTGAGGAGACCCAGTACTTC. Amino acids: CASSQNPFEETQYF.

The gene calls are TRBV10-3 and TRBJ2-7; 11 bases line up with TRBD2. The length of the CDR3 is 17 residues. Looked up from germline, CDR1 is ENHRY and CDR2 is SYGVKD. With V trimmed by 0 bases and J by 9 bases, 13 bases remained unmatched. The chain's CDR3 is CAISESGILLAGVRQYF. The DNA of the CDR3 is TGTGCCATCAGTGAGTCTGGGATTCTACTAGCGGGAGTTCGGCAGTACTTC.

The chain joins TRBV6-1 to TRBJ1-1, with 9 bases aligning to TRBD1. The ends lost 5 bases at V and 7 bases at J; junction bases unmatched: 8. Germline V gives CDR1 MNHNS, CDR2 SASEGT. This CDR3 spans 14 amino acids. This CDR3 reads CASSLGTGTIEAFF. The CDR3 DNA sequence: TGTGCCAGCAGTCTCGGGACAGGGACGATTGAAGCTTTCTTT.

This clone was detected once. The CDR3 DNA reads TGTGCCAGCAGTTACGGACAGGGGCGTCAGCCCCAGCATTTT. The encoded protein is CASSYGQGRQPQHF. The genes are TRBV6-5 and TRBJ1-5, with 9 bases that match TRBD1. CDR3 length: 14 residues. Germline CDR1 and CDR2: MNHEY and SVGAGI. Trimming at V came to 2 bases and at J to 6 bases, leaving 2 bases not matched to a gene.

The rearrangement links TRBV29-1 to TRBJ2-4; D gene uncertain. V gave up 6 bases and J gave up 10 bases, with 13 bases separating them. The germline CDR1 and CDR2 sequences are SQVTM and ANQGSEA. The CDR3 length is 11 residues. The CDR3 is CSVLSGVIQYF. For the CDR3, the DNA is TGCAGCGTCTTGAGTGGAGTTATTCAGTACTTC.